This T cell receptor (beta chain) comes out of a study of blood T cell repertoires in COVID-19. Authors' processing steps: Reference gene primer amplification gave estimated nucleated cell counts. Libraries were prepared by immunoSEQ multiplex PCR; TCRdb keeps only in-frame clonotypes and omits some of them. V, J and clone size derive from that table, while D and trimming were established from the DNA sequence. The table records around 200,000 clones, 70% to 90% of them present only once. There are 11 residues in the CDR3. Between the trimmed V and J ends, which lost 8 bases and 7 bases, there was a span of 10 bases. From germline, CDR1 is SGHNT and CDR2 YYREEE (reference sequence).

The sequenced sample consisted of peripheral blood. The TCR was taken from a woman at least 80 years old with acute or convalescent COVID-19. This chain joins TRBV5-4 and TRBJ2-1; D is possibly TRBD2 (6 bases). Here the CDR3 reads CASWRGNEQFF. Here the CDR3 DNA reads TGTGCCAGTTGGAGGGGAAATGAGCAGTTCTTC.